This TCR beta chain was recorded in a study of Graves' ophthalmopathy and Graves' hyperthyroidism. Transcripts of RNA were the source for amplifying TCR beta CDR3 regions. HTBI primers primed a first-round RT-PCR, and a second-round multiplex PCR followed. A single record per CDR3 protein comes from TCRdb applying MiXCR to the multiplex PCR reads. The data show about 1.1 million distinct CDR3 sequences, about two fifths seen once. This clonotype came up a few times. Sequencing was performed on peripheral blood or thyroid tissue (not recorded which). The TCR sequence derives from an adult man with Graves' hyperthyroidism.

CDR3 in amino acids: CASSYIQDPTYEQYF. CDR3 in DNA: TGTGCCAGCAGTTACATCCAGGACCCTACCTACGAGCAGTACTTC. The V gene is TRBV6-5, the J gene TRBJ2-7; no firm D call. The germline V and J ends were trimmed by 2 bases and 2 bases, with 13 bases remaining between them. CDR3 length: 15 amino acids. Germline V gene data show CDR1 as MNHEY and CDR2 as SVGAGI.